Listed here is a single TCR beta chain. This entry comes from a study of regulatory and conventional T cells in RAG deficiency. This CDR3 is 15 amino acids long. Germline-derived CDR1 and CDR2 are SGHKS and YYEKEE (reference sequence). With 1 base removed from V and 0 bases from J, the gap between germline ends came to 8 bases. TCRdb's table, derived via immunoSEQ multiplex PCR, lists solely in-frame clones and lacks some. The table includes about 30,000 clones, 85% to 90% detected once. This same sample was also part of a study on regulatory T cells. That report notes: The PCR used 52 TRBV and 13 TRBJ primers.

The receptor comes from a human donor in good health. The sample was CD8+ T cells sorted from blood. This chain uses TRBV5-5 with TRBJ1-3; unclear D gene. Written as DNA, the CDR3 is TGTGCCAGCAGCTTGACGGATAACTCTGGAAACACCATATATTTT. It is translated as CASSLTDNSGNTIYF.